One T cell receptor beta chain is described in this entry. Its antigen is not identified. The data derive from a study of identical twins. The study, taken as a whole, reports: Fewer insertions characterized abundant cord blood beta clonotypes, whereas memory repertoires showed none.

CDR3 length equals 13 residues. The V end lost 5 bases, the J end lost 8 bases, and 10 bases lay between the germline ends. Unique molecular identifiers were present on cDNA, and template switching added a universal primer site. TCRdb re-derived calls from the 5' RACE reads in MiXCR, one entry per CDR3 protein. Counted here are 500,000 or so distinct CDR3 sequences, 12% to 15% occurring once; the ten biggest clones make up roughly 0.56%. The same sample was also used in a study of yellow fever vaccine responses in identical twins. From that second work: Convergence reportedly seemed to mark part of the twins' vaccine T cell response, with personalization marking the rest.

The specimen sequenced was CD4+ T cells sorted from blood. The chain couples TRBV12-3 or TRBV12-4 to TRBJ1-6; D gene unclear. The source of this sequence is a woman between 18 and 29 years old in good health. The CDR3 is CASSPRQYSPLHF. CDR3 nucleotide sequence: TGTGCCAGCAGTCCCCGTCAGTATTCACCCCTCCACTTT.